A single sample gave rise to the 9 T cell receptor beta chains below, sequenced in a study of cytomegalovirus exposure and HLA in healthy donors. 60 Vbeta and 13 Jbeta primers were used in PCR. Profiled with immunoSEQ multiplex PCR; TCRdb holds only in-frame clones, not every one. The sample has around 90,000 clones, more than 55% seen once. Sequences were obtained from PBMCs. These receptors all stem from a human donor in good health.

This clone has more than one count but fewer than ten. V and J are TRBV2 and TRBJ2-3, with TRBD1 as a possible D gene (5 bases). The CDR3 runs 15 residues. V gave up 4 bases and J gave up 0 bases, with 11 bases separating them. Germline V gene lookup returns CDR1 SNHLY and CDR2 FYNNEI. The CDR3 nucleotides read TGTGCCAGCAGTGTTCGACAGTCAAGCACAGATACGCAGTATTTT. Protein: CASSVRQSSTDTQYF.

This chain uses TRBV9 with TRBJ2-5; 16 bases line up with TRBD2. The length of the CDR3 is 16 residues. Germline assignment: CDR1 SGDLS and CDR2 YYNGEE. Trimming at V came to 2 bases and at J to 5 bases, leaving 3 bases not matched to a gene. CDR3 in amino acids: CASSVGTSGGAETQYF. In DNA form, the CDR3 reads TGTGCCAGCAGCGTCGGGACTAGCGGGGGGGCCGAGACCCAGTACTTC.

V usage is TRBV7-8 and J usage is TRBJ1-1; D is undetermined. The CDR3 has 13 residues. V shed 2 bases and J shed 1 base, with 5 bases lying between them. Germline V CDR1 and CDR2: SGHVS, FQNEAQ. This chain's CDR3 is CASSLNRNTEAFF. The CDR3 coding sequence is TGTGCCAGCAGCTTAAATCGGAACACTGAAGCTTTCTTT.

This clone was recorded a few times. V is TRBV9 and J is TRBJ2-2, with 7 positions matching TRBD1. Looked up from germline, CDR1 is SGDLS and CDR2 is YYNGEE. V was clipped by 5 bases and J by 3 bases; unmatched bases: 7. CDR3 size: 15 residues. The CDR3 sequence is CASSLHDRDTGELFF. For the CDR3, the DNA is TGTGCCAGCAGTCTCCACGACAGGGACACCGGGGAGCTGTTTTTT.

The chain uses TRBV7-9 and TRBJ1-3; D may be TRBD1 (6 bases). The V gene's germline CDR1 is SEHNR and CDR2 FQNEAQ (reference sequence). CDR3 length equals 15 residues. V shed 1 base and J shed 4 bases, with 11 bases lying between them. In DNA, the CDR3 is TGTGCCAGCAGCTTAGTAACAGGGACCGGAAACACCATATATTTT. Protein product: CASSLVTGTGNTIYF.

The gene calls are TRBV6-6 and TRBJ1-6, with TRBD1 identical over 10 bases. The trim removed 8 bases at V and 8 bases at J, leaving 6 bases unmatched. The CDR3 has 14 residues. CDR1 MNHNY and CDR2 SVGAGI come from the germline V gene (reference sequence). CDR3 coding DNA: TGTGCCAGCGGCCCGGGACAGGGGTATTCACCCCTCCACTTT. Translated, it gives CASGPGQGYSPLHF.

This chain uses TRBV9 with TRBJ2-7, with 8 bases that match TRBD2. V lost 0 bases and J lost 2; bases outside the gene matches: 1. This CDR3 is 14 amino acids long. Germline V lookup: CDR1 SGDLS, CDR2 YYNGEE. CDR3 sequence reads: CASSVDGGAYEQYF. CDR3 DNA sequence: TGTGCCAGCAGCGTAGACGGGGGGGCCTACGAGCAGTACTTC.

The rearrangement uses TRBV19 and TRBJ1-2; 9 bases line up with TRBD1. V dropped 4 bases and J dropped 6; count of bases not matched to a gene: 6. CDR3 length: 14 residues. Germline assignment: CDR1 LNHDA and CDR2 SQIVND (reference sequence). The CDR3 reads CASSTGTGMDGYTF. Written as DNA, the CDR3 is TGTGCCAGTAGTACCGGGACAGGGATGGATGGCTACACCTTC.

This rearrangement joins TRBV5-4 to TRBJ1-1; the D gene is possibly TRBD1 (6 bases). The V gene's germline CDR1 is SGHNT and CDR2 YYREEE (reference sequence). Trimming took 0 bases from V and 2 from J, leaving 11 bases between them. This CDR3 has 15 amino acids. CDR3 amino acids: CASSLGGRPNTEAFF. In DNA form, the CDR3 reads TGTGCCAGCAGCTTGGGGGGGCGGCCTAACACTGAAGCTTTCTTT.